This T cell receptor (beta chain) was captured in a study of shared clonotypes between healthy human individuals. Per the germline V gene, CDR1 is LGHNA and CDR2 is YNFKEQ. With 0 bases removed from V and 2 bases from J, the gap between germline ends came to 13 bases. CDR3 length: 16 residues. Assay: immunoSEQ multiplex PCR; the TCRdb copy retains only in-frame clones and omits some. The table lists some 2,400,000 clones, under 97% of them singletons. The sequence was obtained from a man aged 18 to 29 in good health. Input material: naive CD4+ T cells sorted from blood. As to subset: CD45RA+ positively selected. The chain has TRBV4-2 and TRBJ1-1; D ambiguous. The CDR3 DNA reads as TGTGCCAGCAGCCAAGATCTTGTGGTTCTTAACACTGAAGCTTTCTTT. Translating gives CASSQDLVVLNTEAFF.